Each of the 3 T cell receptor beta chains below was sequenced from the same sample in a study of blood T cell repertoires in COVID-19. Clones were read by immunoSEQ multiplex PCR, and TCRdb kept only the in-frame ones, dropping some. The data hold 150,000 to 200,000 clones, with around 85% observed a single time. Sequencing input: peripheral blood. Receptors originate from a man aged 50-59 years who had recovered from COVID-19.

The chain couples TRBV7-9 to TRBJ2-7, with 11 bases fitting TRBD2. Germline CDR1 is SEHNR and CDR2 is FQNEAQ (reference sequence). The V and J ends lost 5 bases and 6 bases, in that order; junction bases with no gene match: 12. The CDR3 is made up of 16 amino acids. CDR3 residues: CASSQGLAESLREQYF. The CDR3 DNA sequence: TGTGCCAGCAGCCAGGGACTAGCGGAGTCCCTCCGCGAGCAGTACTTC.

The genes are TRBV29-1 and TRBJ2-3; 8 positions agree with TRBD1. The germline gives CDR1 SQVTM, CDR2 ANQGSEA. The CDR3 is 11 residues long. V shed 7 bases, J shed 3 bases, and the junction held 0 bases outside the gene matches. The CDR3 protein is CSGTGTDTQYF. Here the CDR3 DNA reads TGCAGCGGGACAGGGACAGATACGCAGTATTTT.

This chain joins TRBV15 and TRBJ1-2; D is unresolved. The V gene lost 3 bases and the J gene lost 8 bases, with 16 bases spanning the gap. Germline V gene sequence: CDR1 LNHNV, CDR2 YYDKDF (reference sequence). The CDR3 extends over 14 amino acids. This chain's CDR3 is CATSSAFSSTGYTF. The CDR3 DNA reads TGTGCCACCAGCAGTGCGTTCTCTAGCACGGGCTACACCTTC.